These 7 T cell receptor beta chains originate from one sample sequenced in a study of shared clonotypes between healthy human individuals. The repertoire was sequenced with immunoSEQ multiplex PCR; TCRdb's copy has only in-frame clones and lacks some. The sample consists of about 2 million clones, just under 95% of them appearing once. The naive CD8 fraction comprised CD45RO-negative cells positively selected for CCR7 and excluded terminally differentiated effector memory CD45RA+ cells. The specimen sequenced was naive CD8+ T cells sorted from blood. The receptors here all came from a man aged 18 to 35 in good health.

V is TRBV19 and J is TRBJ2-5; either TRBD1 or TRBD2 may fit D (5 bases each). Trimming took off 2 bases at V and 1 base at J, with 11 bases between the two ends. Germline V gene data show CDR1 as LNHDA and CDR2 as SQIVND (reference sequence). The CDR3 loop spans 15 amino acids. The DNA of the CDR3 is TGTGCCAGTAGTATAACCCGAGGGGCCCAAGAGACCCAGTACTTC. It is translated as CASSITRGAQETQYF. Full variable domain (missing parts from reference TRBV19 and TRBJ2-5): DGGITQSPKYLFRKEGQNVTLSCEQNLNHDAMYWYRQDPGQGLRLIYYSQIVNDFQKGDIAEGYSVSREKKESFPLTVTSAQKNPTAFYLCASSITRGAQETQYFGPGTRLLVL.

Worth noting for this clone: Distinct nucleotide sequences in the sample also encode this CDR3. V and J are TRBV5-1 and TRBJ2-7; D ambiguous. This CDR3 is built from 15 residues. The germline V gene has CDR1 SGHRS and CDR2 YFSETQ. V was cut by 0 bases and J by 0 bases, with 10 bases left in between. CDR3 loop: CASSLGSGSSYEQYF. The CDR3 DNA sequence: TGCGCCAGCAGCTTGGGGTCGGGCAGCTCCTACGAGCAGTACTTC.

This clone was recorded once. The J gene is TRBJ1-5, the V gene TRBV7-8, with a tentative D call TRBD1 (6 bases). This CDR3 region has 15 residues. In germline, CDR1 is SGHVS, CDR2 FQNEAQ. V was clipped by 0 bases and J by 4 bases, with 10 bases between them. As DNA, the CDR3 is TGTGCCAGCAGCTTAGCAGGAGGGGGAAATCAGCCCCAGCATTTT. Protein sequence: CASSLAGGGNQPQHF.

V and J are TRBV7-8 and TRBJ2-1, with D unclear. This CDR3 comprises 15 residues. With 7 bases removed from V and 4 bases from J, the gap between germline ends came to 17 bases. The germline CDR1 and CDR2 sequences are SGHVS and FQNEAQ. Here the CDR3 reads CASTSSEPNYNEQFF. The DNA for the CDR3 is TGTGCCAGCACCTCCTCGGAACCTAATTACAATGAGCAGTTCTTC.

The chain couples TRBV4-1 to TRBJ2-7; no firm D call. CDR3 length equals 13 residues. With 6 bases removed from V and 1 base from J, the gap between germline ends came to 10 bases. Germline CDR1 and CDR2: MGHRA and YSYEKL. CDR3 in DNA: TGCGCCAGCAGTCTGACCGCATCCTACGAGCAGTACTTC. Translating gives CASSLTASYEQYF.

The chain is built from TRBV13 and TRBJ2-5; either TRBD1 or TRBD2 may fit D (5 bases each). The CDR3 has 12 residues. Trimming removed 8 bases at V and 5 bases at J, with 12 bases between. CDR1 and CDR2 (germline): PRHDT, FYEKMQ (reference sequence). CDR3 sequence (DNA): TGTGCCAGCCGGGGCGCCGAGGAGACCCAGTACTTC. Residues: CASRGAEETQYF.

This chain connects TRBV5-8 to TRBJ1-2; no definite D call. The length of the CDR3 is 16 residues. Trimming left V 0 bases short and J 4 bases short, with 16 bases between. Germline CDR1 is SGHTS and CDR2 is YDEGEE. This CDR3 reads CASSLGLFGNAYGYTF. The CDR3 coding sequence is TGTGCCAGCAGCTTGGGTCTGTTCGGCAACGCCTATGGCTACACCTTC.